This T cell receptor beta chain is drawn from a study of blood T cell repertoires in COVID-19. Study in general: Whether acute or convalescent, the COVID-19 samples came from the United States, Italy and Spain. T cells, B-cell-depleted T cells, or PBMCs provided the cDNA or gDNA that served as material.

There are a few counts of this clone. The CDR3 extends over 16 amino acids. Authors' processing steps: Amplification with reference gene primers provided the estimates of nucleated cell counts. The assay was immunoSEQ multiplex PCR, and TCRdb's table has in-frame clones only and misses some. D and trimming come from the DNA, and the V and J calls and clone size come from that table. The sample holds tens of thousands of clones; under 85% are singletons and the top ten take approximately 14%. The chain combines TRBV21-1 with TRBJ2-3; the D call TRBD2 from the table was never checked on the DNA. TRBV21-1 is designated a pseudogene. This sequence originates from a human donor in a cohort sampled during active COVID-19. Sequenced: peripheral blood. The CDR3 region has the DNA TGTGCCAGCAGCTTCCGGGATTTACGGGGCACAGATACGCAGTATTTT. It specifies CASSFRDLRGTDTQYF.